These 29 T cell receptor beta chains share one sample of origin, sequenced in a study of CD8+ T cells in alopecia areata. RNA extraction and reverse transcription yielded cDNA as sequencing template. Produced via immunoSEQ multiplex PCR; TCRdb's table is partial and in-frame only. This sample yields roughly 100,000 clones, of which roughly half are seen a single time; 8% to 10% belongs to the top ten. Sequencing used CD4+ T cells sorted from blood. The receptors originated from a human donor in good health.

V usage is TRBV5-1 and J usage is TRBJ2-3; perhaps TRBD2 as D (5 bases). Germline lookup yields CDR1 SGHRS and CDR2 YFSETQ. The CDR3 has 13 amino acids. Trimming removed 1 base at V and 6 bases at J, with 9 bases between. CDR3 protein: CASSLPGSDTQYF. The DNA for the CDR3 is TGCGCCAGCAGCTTGCCGGGGTCGGATACGCAGTATTTT. Based on the CDR3 plus reference TRBV5-1 and TRBJ2-3, the full variable domain is KAGVTQTPRYLIKTRGQQVTLSCSPISGHRSVSWYQQTPGQGLQFLFEYFSETQRNKGNFPGRFSGRQFSNSRSEMNVSTLELGDSALYLCASSLPGSDTQYFGPGTRLTVL.

The chain is built from TRBV29-1 and TRBJ1-2, with D perhaps matching TRBD1 (5 bases). This CDR3 spans 13 amino acids. From germline, CDR1 is SQVTM and CDR2 ANQGSEA. The V end was cut by 7 bases, the J end by 5 bases, with 17 bases between. CDR3 nucleotide sequence: TGCAGCGCGTCCGTCCAGGGCAGGTATGGCTACACCTTC. As protein: CSASVQGRYGYTF.

The CDR3 bases are TGCAGCGCTGACAGGGTGGAAGAGACCCAGTACTTC. Its translation: CSADRVEETQYF. V usage is TRBV29-1 and J usage is TRBJ2-5; 7 nucleotides align to TRBD1. Per germline, CDR1 SQVTM and CDR2 ANQGSEA. V lost 7 bases, J lost 3 bases, and 5 bases stayed unmatched. The CDR3 is made up of 12 amino acids. Together with reference TRBV29-1 and TRBJ2-5, the CDR3 gives the full variable domain: SAVISQKPSRDICQRGTSLTIQCQVDSQVTMMFWYRQQPGQSLTLIATANQGSEATYESGFVIDKFPISRPNLTFSTLTVSNMSPEDSSIYLCSADRVEETQYFGPGTRLLVL.

This clone was counted only a few times. The rearrangement uses TRBV29-1 and TRBJ1-2, with 8 bases fitting TRBD1. The CDR3 is 12 amino acids. V was clipped by 6 bases and J by 5 bases; unmatched bases: 5. Germline CDR1 reads SQVTM; CDR2 reads ANQGSEA. CDR3 region: CSVDRVGYGYTF. Here the CDR3 DNA reads TGCAGCGTGGACAGGGTCGGGTATGGCTACACCTTC.

The genes are TRBV2 and TRBJ1-2; 7 bases are a match to TRBD1. Per the germline V gene, CDR1 is SNHLY and CDR2 is FYNNEI. This CDR3 region has 14 residues. The trim removed 7 bases at V and 7 bases at J, leaving 12 bases unmatched. CDR3 bases: TGTGCCAGCACCAGACAGGGTTTGATCCGTGGCTACACCTTC. Its translation: CASTRQGLIRGYTF.

This rearrangement joins TRBV4-1 to TRBJ1-2; 9 bases map to TRBD1. The CDR3 is 18 residues long. Germline CDR1 and CDR2: MGHRA and YSYEKL. V dropped 0 bases and J dropped 3; count of bases not matched to a gene: 11. The CDR3 sequence: CASSQDRGQGIGHYGYTF. The CDR3 DNA sequence: TGCGCCAGCAGCCAAGACCGGGGACAGGGTATCGGACACTATGGCTACACCTTC.

The CDR3 sequence: CSVESGRGLSYEQYF. The DNA of the CDR3 is TGCAGCGTTGAATCGGGCAGGGGTCTCTCCTACGAGCAGTACTTC. This chain uses TRBV29-1 with TRBJ2-7, with D perhaps matching TRBD1 (6 bases). Germline V gives CDR1 SQVTM, CDR2 ANQGSEA. V was cut by 2 bases and J by 0 bases, with 14 bases left in between. The CDR3 spans 15 residues.

V gene TRBV25-1 combines with J gene TRBJ2-5; the D gene is possibly TRBD1 (5 bases). CDR1 and CDR2 from the germline V gene are MGHDK and SYGVNS. The V end lost 5 bases, the J end lost 6 bases, and 13 bases lay between the germline ends. This CDR3 has 13 amino acids. The chain's CDR3 is CASSPAGWQTQYF. Here the CDR3 DNA reads TGTGCCAGCAGTCCGGCAGGGTGGCAGACCCAGTACTTC. The whole variable domain, remainder taken from reference TRBV25-1 and TRBJ2-5, is EADIYQTPRYLVIGTGKKITLECSQTMGHDKMYWYQQDPGMELHLIHYSYGVNSTEKGDLSSESTVSRIRTEHFPLTLESARPSHTSQYLCASSPAGWQTQYFGPGTRLLVL.

In this sample, this clone turned up a few times. The V gene is TRBV30, the J gene TRBJ1-6, with TRBD1 identical over 7 bases. V gave up 3 bases and J gave up 14 bases; unmatched junction bases: 4. The germline CDR1 and CDR2 sequences are GTSNPN and SVGIG (reference sequence). The CDR3 runs 11 residues. CDR3 sequence (DNA): TGTGCCTGGAGGACAGGGAGGGCCCTCCACTTT. This encodes CAWRTGRALHF.

Only a few counts were recorded for this clone. This sequence joins TRBV29-1 and TRBJ2-7, with D unclear. Trimming shortened V by 0 bases and J by 2 bases, and 2 bases separated the two germline ends. The germline V gene has CDR1 SQVTM and CDR2 ANQGSEA. The CDR3 consists of 11 residues. Here the CDR3 DNA reads TGCAGCGTTGAAGATCCCTACGAGCAGTACTTC. Translated: CSVEDPYEQYF.

J is TRBJ2-5 and V is TRBV29-1; D is perhaps TRBD2 (5 bases). V was trimmed by 6 bases and J by 1 base, leaving 15 bases between them. The V gene's germline CDR1 is SQVTM and CDR2 ANQGSEA. CDR3 length: 14 amino acids. CDR3 region: CSVVLGGRQETQYF. The CDR3 coding sequence is TGCAGCGTGGTATTAGGAGGCCGCCAAGAGACCCAGTACTTC.

This clone was detected only a few times. CDR3 residues: CASSPSNLGNEQFF. The CDR3 region has the DNA TGTGCCAGCTCGCCATCTAACTTGGGGAATGAGCAGTTCTTC. The rearrangement uses TRBV18 and TRBJ2-1, with D uncertain. The CDR3 runs 14 residues. Germline V gene sequence: CDR1 KGHSH, CDR2 LQKENI. Trimming took 6 bases from V and 7 from J, leaving 16 bases between them.

The DNA for the CDR3 is TGTGCCAGCGGGACAGGGGGCGGCCAAGAGACCCAGTACTTC. Its translation: CASGTGGGQETQYF. The V gene is TRBV27, the J gene TRBJ2-5, with 12 bases matching TRBD1. J gave up 1 base and V 8 bases, and 2 bases lay outside the gene matches. The CDR3 length is 14 residues. The germline V gene encodes CDR1 MNHEY and CDR2 SMNVEV (reference sequence).

The rearrangement joins TRBV7-2 to TRBJ2-3; the match to TRBD2 covers 7 bases. V lost 5 bases, J lost 6 bases, and 11 bases stayed unmatched. This CDR3 is 15 amino acids long. Germline V lookup: CDR1 SGHTA, CDR2 FQGNSA. The CDR3 is CASSPQAGTTDTQYF. In nucleotides, the CDR3 is TGTGCCAGCAGCCCCCAAGCGGGGACCACTGATACGCAGTATTTT. Drawing the rest from reference TRBV7-2 and TRBJ2-3, the complete variable domain is GAGVSQSPSNKVTEKGKDVELRCDPISGHTALYWYRQSLGQGLEFLIYFQGNSAPDKSGLPSDRFSAERTGGSVSTLTIQRTQQEDSAVYLCASSPQAGTTDTQYFGPGTRLTVL.

As DNA, the CDR3 is TGTGCCAGCAGCTTGGACCCTCGGGAGCTCTATGGCTACACCTTC. It specifies CASSLDPRELYGYTF. The gene calls are TRBV5-6 and TRBJ1-2; no clear D. The CDR3 is made up of 15 amino acids. V lost 0 bases, J lost 4 bases, and 13 bases lay in between. Looked up from germline, CDR1 is SGHDT and CDR2 is YYEEEE.

The chain has TRBV11-2 and TRBJ2-7, with D possibly TRBD2 on 5 matching bases. The CDR3 covers 14 residues. Germline V lookup: CDR1 SGHAT, CDR2 FQNNGV. The V and J ends lost 5 bases and 7 bases respectively, with 18 bases between them. The CDR3 loop is CASSNLYGDVEQYF. CDR3 sequence (DNA): TGTGCCAGCAGCAACCTCTACGGGGATGTGGAGCAGTACTTC. Based on the CDR3 plus reference TRBV11-2 and TRBJ2-7, the full variable domain is EAGVAQSPRYKIIEKRQSVAFWCNPISGHATLYWYQQILGQGPKLLIQFQNNGVVDDSQLPKDRFSAERLKGVDSTLKIQPAKLEDSAVYLCASSNLYGDVEQYFGPGTRLTVT.

The chain combines TRBV5-4 with TRBJ2-1, with TRBD1 matching over 11 bases. The CDR3 totals 14 residues. The V and J ends lost 2 bases and 9 bases, in that order; junction bases with no gene match: 4. The V gene's germline CDR1 is SGHNT and CDR2 YYREEE (reference sequence). CDR3 amino acids: CASSLPGQGGEQFF. The CDR3 bases are TGTGCCAGCAGCTTACCGGGACAGGGGGGTGAGCAGTTCTTC. Filled out from reference TRBV5-4 and TRBJ2-1, the complete variable domain reads ETGVTQSPTHLIKTRGQQVTLRCSSQSGHNTVSWYQQALGQGPQFIFQYYREEENGRGNFPPRFSGLQFPNYSSELNVNALELDDSALYLCASSLPGQGGEQFFGPGTRLTVL.

This chain uses TRBV2 with TRBJ2-5; no reliable D call. The germline CDR1 and CDR2 sequences are SNHLY and FYNNEI. CDR3 length: 13 residues. With 4 bases removed from V and 5 bases from J, the gap between germline ends came to 11 bases. The CDR3 sequence is CASSVRTRETQYF. The DNA of the CDR3 is TGTGCCAGCAGTGTAAGGACGCGCGAGACCCAGTACTTC.

V gene TRBV6-6 combines with J gene TRBJ2-7, with D maybe TRBD2 (5 bases). V was cut by 7 bases and J by 3 bases, with 19 bases left in between. The CDR3 has 15 amino acids. Germline V gene data show CDR1 as MNHNY and CDR2 as SVGAGI (reference sequence). The DNA of the CDR3 is TGTGCCAGCACCCTCTCCGCCGGGAACAACTACGAGCAGTACTTC. This encodes CASTLSAGNNYEQYF.

The V and J genes are TRBV23-1 and TRBJ2-7, with TRBD2 as a possible D gene (7 bases). TRBV23-1 has ORF status, its function being uncertain. V gave up 0 bases and J gave up 3 bases, with 18 bases separating them. CDR3 length: 17 amino acids. As DNA, the CDR3 is TGCGCCAGCAGTCAATCGCGGCGGGGGCGCGGTTACTACGAGCAGTACTTC. Amino acid sequence: CASSQSRRGRGYYEQYF.

The J gene is TRBJ1-6, the V gene TRBV28; D is unclear. Looked up from germline, CDR1 is MDHEN and CDR2 is SYDVKM. The V gene lost 1 base and the J gene lost 6 bases, with 10 bases spanning the gap. CDR3 length equals 15 residues. The CDR3 DNA reads TGTGCCAGCAGTTTATTGTCCGGTGGTAATTCACCCCTCCACTTT. Amino acid sequence: CASSLLSGGNSPLHF.

V is TRBV5-6 and J is TRBJ2-3; D is possibly TRBD1 or TRBD2 (5 bases each). The length of the CDR3 is 16 residues. V lost 4 bases to trimming and J lost 2 bases, with 17 bases between them. Germline CDR1 and CDR2: SGHDT and YYEEEE. CDR3 amino acids: CASSNFGADYTDTQYF. The CDR3 DNA reads TGTGCCAGCAGCAATTTCGGGGCAGACTACACAGATACGCAGTATTTT.

This clone was picked up a small number of times. The gene calls are TRBV11-2 and TRBJ1-6; 8 positions agree with TRBD1. This CDR3 spans 14 amino acids. With 4 bases clipped from V and 7 bases from J, the junction kept 3 bases outside the gene matches. Germline V gives CDR1 SGHAT, CDR2 FQNNGV. CDR3 sequence reads: CASSSTGGNSPLHF. Written as DNA, the CDR3 is TGTGCCAGCAGCTCCACAGGGGGAAATTCACCCCTCCACTTT.

This rearrangement joins TRBV29-1 to TRBJ2-1; tentatively, D is TRBD1 (5 bases). Germline CDR1 and CDR2: SQVTM and ANQGSEA. The CDR3 is made up of 14 amino acids. Trimming took 5 bases from V and 0 from J, leaving 11 bases between them. CDR3 amino acids: CSVHRSSSYNEQFF. DNA for the CDR3: TGCAGCGTTCACAGGAGCAGCTCCTACAATGAGCAGTTCTTC.

This sequence joins TRBV30 and TRBJ2-7; the D gene could be TRBD1 or TRBD2 (5 bases each). This CDR3 is 16 amino acids long. CDR1 GTSNPN and CDR2 SVGIG come from the germline V gene (reference sequence). V was clipped by 0 bases and J by 5 bases, with 20 bases between them. CDR3 sequence reads: CAWSVRFLPQGHEQYF. The CDR3 DNA sequence: TGTGCCTGGAGTGTACGTTTCCTGCCTCAGGGACACGAGCAGTACTTC.

This sequence joins TRBV6-1 and TRBJ2-1; D unclear. This CDR3 has 12 amino acids. CDR1 is MNHNS and CDR2 is SASEGT in the germline V gene. Trimming removed 7 bases from V and 7 bases from J, with 11 bases in between. CDR3 coding DNA: TGTGCCAGCAAGGCGGCCCTAAATGAGCAGTTCTTC. It yields the protein CASKAALNEQFF.

In DNA, the CDR3 is TGTGCCTTCAAAGGGACAGGGGGCGCGGAGCTGTTTTTT. Translating gives CAFKGTGGAELFF. This rearrangement joins TRBV30 to TRBJ2-2, with 12 positions matching TRBD1. The germline V gene encodes CDR1 GTSNPN and CDR2 SVGIG (reference sequence). This CDR3 spans 13 amino acids. Trimming took 7 bases from V and 10 from J; bases not matched to a gene: 7.

CDR3 protein: CASSYSNEQYF. The CDR3 region has the DNA TGTGCCAGCAGTTACTCGAACGAGCAGTACTTC. This chain connects TRBV6-5 to TRBJ2-7; D gene unclear. Trimming left V 0 bases short and J 5 bases short, with 2 bases between. Germline V gives CDR1 MNHEY, CDR2 SVGAGI. The CDR3 sequence is 11 residues long.

The chain links TRBV30 to TRBJ2-5; 8 nucleotides agree with TRBD1. Germline assignment: CDR1 GTSNPN and CDR2 SVGIG (reference sequence). The CDR3 sequence is 14 residues long. V trimming: 0 bases; J trimming: 1 base; junction bases outside the gene matches: 1. The CDR3 reads CAWSVGQGQETQYF. Here the CDR3 DNA reads TGTGCCTGGAGTGTAGGACAGGGCCAAGAGACCCAGTACTTC.